A selection of T cell receptor beta chains follows, all from one sample in a study of brain metastases from non-small cell lung cancer. Assay used: immunoSEQ multiplex PCR; TCRdb lists only in-frame clones, some missing. The data hold about 1,400 clones, with approximately 85% observed a single time. Sequencing was carried out using tumor-adjacent normal tissue. These receptors all stem from a donor aged 40 or over with non-small cell lung cancer. Each CDR3 is given with its conserved first and last residue. The D gene is left open where the match is weak. The size field is filled for only some rows; it gives once, few, many or a size class.

j_gene: TRBJ1-2; d_gene: NA; abundance: NA; len: 14; v_gene: TRBV5-1; CDR3aa: CASSFAGTPGGYTF; CDR3nt: TGCGCCAGCAGCTTCGCCGGGACGCCGGGAGGCTACACTTTC
j_gene: TRBJ2-7; d_gene: NA; abundance: NA; len: 12; v_gene: TRBV27; CDR3aa: CASWTSSYEQYF; CDR3nt: TGTGCCAGCTGGACGTCGAGCTACGAGCAGTACTTC
j_gene: TRBJ2-7; d_gene: NA; abundance: NA; len: 11; v_gene: TRBV2; CDR3aa: CAGKDGYEQYF; CDR3nt: TGTGCCGGAAAAGATGGCTACGAGCAGTACTTC
j_gene: TRBJ2-7; d_gene: TRBD2; abundance: NA; len: 16; v_gene: TRBV11-3; CDR3aa: CASSLEPGLAGAQQYF; CDR3nt: TGTGCCAGCAGCTTAGAGCCGGGACTAGCGGGAGCACAGCAGTACTTC
j_gene: TRBJ2-7; d_gene: NA; abundance: NA; len: 12; v_gene: TRBV28; CDR3aa: CASSLNRVEQYF; CDR3nt: TGTGCCAGCAGTTTGAACAGGGTCGAGCAGTACTTC
j_gene: TRBJ1-3; d_gene: NA; abundance: NA; len: 17; v_gene: TRBV27; CDR3aa: CASSRTYWQRTGNTIYF; CDR3nt: TGTGCCAGCAGCCGAACCTATTGGCAGCGAACTGGAAACACCATATATTTT
j_gene: TRBJ2-5; d_gene: NA; abundance: NA; len: 15; v_gene: TRBV6-5; CDR3aa: CASTESGERKETQYF; CDR3nt: TGTGCCAGCACCGAATCGGGGGAGCGCAAAGAGACCCAGTACTTC
j_gene: TRBJ2-7; d_gene: NA; abundance: NA; len: 14; v_gene: TRBV11-3; CDR3aa: CASRRDTSSYEQYF; CDR3nt: TGTGCCAGCAGGCGGGACACGAGCTCCTACGAGCAGTACTTC
j_gene: TRBJ2-3; d_gene: NA; abundance: NA; len: 16; v_gene: TRBV3-1/TRBV3-2; CDR3aa: CASSLGLGAGTDTQYF; CDR3nt: TGTGCCAGCAGCCTCGGTTTGGGGGCTGGGACAGATACGCAGTATTTT
j_gene: TRBJ2-1; d_gene: NA; abundance: NA; len: 12; v_gene: TRBV7-2; CDR3aa: CASSLARTEQFF; CDR3nt: TGTGCCAGCAGCTTAGCCCGGACTGAGCAGTTCTTC
j_gene: TRBJ2-1; d_gene: NA; abundance: NA; len: 16; v_gene: TRBV3-1/TRBV3-2; CDR3aa: CASSQIGVGSYNEQFF; CDR3nt: TGTGCCAGCAGCCAAATAGGGGTGGGCTCCTACAATGAGCAGTTCTTC
j_gene: TRBJ2-5; d_gene: NA; abundance: NA; len: 14; v_gene: TRBV10-3; CDR3aa: CATKVLGGGETQYF; CDR3nt: TGTGCCACCAAGGTCCTGGGGGGCGGAGAGACCCAGTACTTC
j_gene: TRBJ2-2; d_gene: NA; abundance: NA; len: 15; v_gene: TRBV15; CDR3aa: CATSSSGSNTGELFF; CDR3nt: TGTGCCACCAGCAGTTCAGGGTCGAACACCGGGGAGCTGTTTTTT
j_gene: TRBJ1-1; d_gene: NA; abundance: NA; len: 19; v_gene: TRBV7-9; CDR3aa: CASSSPLGAISTGGTEAFF; CDR3nt: TGTGCCAGCAGCTCCCCTCTAGGGGCGATTAGCACAGGAGGCACTGAAGCTTTCTTT
j_gene: TRBJ1-5; d_gene: NA; abundance: NA; len: 14; v_gene: TRBV30; CDR3aa: CASGRAQDGQPQHF; CDR3nt: TGTGCCTCTGGGAGGGCCCAGGACGGTCAGCCCCAGCATTTT
j_gene: TRBJ1-2; d_gene: NA; abundance: NA; len: 14; v_gene: TRBV2; CDR3aa: CASSEVGASYGYTF; CDR3nt: TGTGCCAGCAGTGAAGTAGGGGCGTCCTATGGCTACACCTTC
j_gene: TRBJ2-3; d_gene: NA; abundance: NA; len: 14; v_gene: TRBV5-1; CDR3aa: CASSLEGGTDTQYF; CDR3nt: TGCGCCAGCAGCTTGGAAGGAGGTACAGATACGCAGTATTTT
j_gene: TRBJ1-5; d_gene: NA; abundance: NA; len: 19; v_gene: TRBV19; CDR3aa: CASIQYIVGDSYSNQPQHF; CDR3nt: TGTGCCAGTATACAGTATATTGTAGGAGACTCCTATAGCAATCAGCCCCAGCATTTT
j_gene: TRBJ2-2; d_gene: NA; abundance: NA; len: 13; v_gene: TRBV5-6; CDR3aa: CASSPVGYGELFF; CDR3nt: TGTGCCAGCAGCCCCGTGGGGTACGGGGAGCTGTTTTTT
j_gene: TRBJ2-2; d_gene: TRBD2; abundance: once; len: 15; v_gene: TRBV2; CDR3aa: CASSGLAANTGELFF; CDR3nt: TGTGCCAGCAGTGGTCTAGCGGCGAACACCGGGGAGCTGTTTTTT
j_gene: TRBJ2-1; d_gene: TRBD2; abundance: once; len: 16; v_gene: TRBV13; CDR3aa: CASSLGTSGSFNEQFF; CDR3nt: TGTGCCAGCAGCCTTGGGACTAGCGGCAGCTTCAATGAGCAGTTCTTC
j_gene: TRBJ2-4; d_gene: TRBD2; abundance: NA; len: 16; v_gene: TRBV18; CDR3aa: CASSPATSMTKNIQYF; CDR3nt: TGTGCCAGCTCACCAGCGACTAGCATGACCAAAAATATTCAGTACTTC
j_gene: TRBJ1-5; d_gene: NA; abundance: NA; len: 14; v_gene: TRBV19; CDR3aa: CASRGGVSNQPQHF; CDR3nt: TGTGCCAGTAGGGGGGGCGTGAGCAATCAGCCCCAGCATTTT
j_gene: TRBJ2-5; d_gene: NA; abundance: few; len: 11; v_gene: TRBV29-1; CDR3aa: CSVVLKETQYF; CDR3nt: TGCAGCGTTGTTTTGAAAGAGACCCAGTACTTC
j_gene: TRBJ1-1; d_gene: NA; abundance: once; len: 14; v_gene: TRBV7-3; CDR3aa: CASSLTGRDTEVFF; CDR3nt: TGTGCCAGCAGCTTAACAGGGAGGGACACTGAAGTTTTCTTT
j_gene: TRBJ2-6; d_gene: NA; abundance: once; len: 17; v_gene: TRBV6-1; CDR3aa: CASSEIRANSGANVLTF; CDR3nt: TGTGCCAGCAGTGAGATTCGGGCCAACTCTGGGGCCAACGTCCTGACTTTC
j_gene: TRBJ2-3; d_gene: NA; abundance: NA; len: 13; v_gene: TRBV6-5; CDR3aa: CASSPSYWDTQYF; CDR3nt: TGTGCCAGCAGTCCTTCCTACTGGGATACGCAGTATTTT
j_gene: TRBJ2-1; d_gene: TRBD1; abundance: NA; len: 13; v_gene: TRBV19; CDR3aa: CASSFRTGDEQFF; CDR3nt: TGTGCCAGTAGTTTCCGGACAGGGGACGAGCAGTTCTTC
j_gene: TRBJ1-1; d_gene: NA; abundance: few; len: 13; v_gene: TRBV5-1; CDR3aa: CASSPKGGTEAFF; CDR3nt: TGCGCCAGCAGCCCCAAGGGGGGTACTGAAGCTTTCTTT
j_gene: TRBJ1-6; d_gene: NA; abundance: once; len: 15; v_gene: TRBV5-1; CDR3aa: CASNLEQATNSPLHF; CDR3nt: TGCGCCAGCAACTTGGAGCAGGCTACCAATTCACCCCTCCACTTT